The present TCR beta chain was sequenced within a study of shared clonotypes between healthy human individuals. Germline lookup yields CDR1 MNHEY and CDR2 SMNVEV (reference sequence). The CDR3 covers 16 residues. Deletions cut 6 bases from V and 5 bases from J, with 19 bases between. Here immunoSEQ multiplex PCR was the method, and the copy in TCRdb shows in-frame clones only, minus some. The table has some 1.5 million clones, 98% seen once. The sequencing input was naive CD4+ T cells sorted from blood. The subset here: CD45RA+ positively selected. The clonotype originates from a man aged 25-45 years in good health. The rearrangement joins TRBV27 to TRBJ2-2; tentative D call: TRBD1 (5 bases). CDR3 bases: TGTGCCAGCAGCCAGGGTCGGTGGGTAGGGACCGGGGAGCTGTTTTTT. As protein: CASSQGRWVGTGELFF.